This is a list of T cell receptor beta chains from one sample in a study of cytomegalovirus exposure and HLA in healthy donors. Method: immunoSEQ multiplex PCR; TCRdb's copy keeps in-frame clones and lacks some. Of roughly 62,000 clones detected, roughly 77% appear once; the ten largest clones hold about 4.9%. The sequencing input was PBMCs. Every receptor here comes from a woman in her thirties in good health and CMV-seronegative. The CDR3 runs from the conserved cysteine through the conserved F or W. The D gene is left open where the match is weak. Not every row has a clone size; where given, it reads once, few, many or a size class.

cdr3_nt: TGTGCCAGTAGTATGGGCGGGAGGGGGGAGACCCAGTACTTC; cdr3_aa: CASSMGGRGETQYF; clone_size: NA; j_call: TRBJ2-5; v_call: TRBV19; d_call: TRBD2
cdr3_nt: TGTGCCAGCAGCTTTCAGCGGGATGGCTACACCTTC; cdr3_aa: CASSFQRDGYTF; clone_size: NA; j_call: TRBJ1-2; v_call: TRBV5-4; d_call: NA
cdr3_nt: TGTGCCAGCTCACCATTAGGACAGAGACTTAACTATGGCTACACCTTC; cdr3_aa: CASSPLGQRLNYGYTF; clone_size: NA; j_call: TRBJ1-2; v_call: TRBV18; d_call: NA
cdr3_nt: TGTGCCAGCAGTGAGGCGATGGGGGCAGCTTTCTTT; cdr3_aa: CASSEAMGAAFF; clone_size: NA; j_call: TRBJ1-1; v_call: TRBV25-1; d_call: NA
cdr3_nt: TGCGCCAGCAGCTACAACAGGGGAGGCTCTGGAAACACCATATATTTT; cdr3_aa: CASSYNRGGSGNTIYF; clone_size: NA; j_call: TRBJ1-3; v_call: TRBV5-1; d_call: TRBD1
cdr3_nt: TGCGCCAGCAGTAGTCAGGTGAACACCGGGGAGCTGTTTTTT; cdr3_aa: CASSSQVNTGELFF; clone_size: NA; j_call: TRBJ2-2; v_call: TRBV10-2; d_call: NA
cdr3_nt: TGTGCCAGCAGCTTAGGTGGGCAGGGGGCCTACGAGCAGTACTTC; cdr3_aa: CASSLGGQGAYEQYF; clone_size: NA; j_call: TRBJ2-7; v_call: TRBV7-9; d_call: TRBD1
cdr3_nt: TGTGCCAGCAGCTTAATTTCAGGAGGGGAGACCCAGTACTTC; cdr3_aa: CASSLISGGETQYF; clone_size: NA; j_call: TRBJ2-5; v_call: TRBV5-4; d_call: NA
cdr3_nt: TGTGCCAGCAGCTCAGGGCCCTACACAGATACGCAGTATTTT; cdr3_aa: CASSSGPYTDTQYF; clone_size: NA; j_call: TRBJ2-3; v_call: TRBV5-6; d_call: NA
cdr3_nt: TGTGCCAGCAGCTTAGGCGGGGCCGCTGAAGCTTTCTTT; cdr3_aa: CASSLGGAAEAFF; clone_size: few; j_call: TRBJ1-1; v_call: TRBV7-2; d_call: NA
cdr3_nt: TGTGCCAGCTCACCAGGAGCGACAGACTTTCAAGAGACCCAGTACTTC; cdr3_aa: CASSPGATDFQETQYF; clone_size: NA; j_call: TRBJ2-5; v_call: TRBV18; d_call: NA
cdr3_nt: TGTGCCAGTAGCACCGGGACAGCAAGCAATCAGCCCCAGCATTTT; cdr3_aa: CASSTGTASNQPQHF; clone_size: NA; j_call: TRBJ1-5; v_call: TRBV19; d_call: TRBD1
cdr3_nt: TGTGCCAGCAGCTTGCTAGTCGATACGCAGTATTTT; cdr3_aa: CASSLLVDTQYF; clone_size: few; j_call: TRBJ2-3; v_call: TRBV13; d_call: NA
cdr3_nt: TGTGCCAGCAGTTCTACCCTCGGGACTAGTGGGAGGGGCAACGAGCAGTACTTC; cdr3_aa: CASSSTLGTSGRGNEQYF; clone_size: NA; j_call: TRBJ2-7; v_call: TRBV28; d_call: TRBD2
cdr3_nt: TGTGCCAGCAGTCGGGTTCTAGCGGGAGGCACAGATACGCAGTATTTT; cdr3_aa: CASSRVLAGGTDTQYF; clone_size: NA; j_call: TRBJ2-3; v_call: TRBV7-9; d_call: TRBD2
cdr3_nt: TGTGCCAGCAGCAAGGGGCGGGGAGCCTATGGCTACACCTTC; cdr3_aa: CASSKGRGAYGYTF; clone_size: NA; j_call: TRBJ1-2; v_call: TRBV27; d_call: NA
cdr3_nt: TGTGCCAGCAGCCCCTCCGGGGGAGAGCCGCACAATGAGCAGTTCTTC; cdr3_aa: CASSPSGGEPHNEQFF; clone_size: NA; j_call: TRBJ2-1; v_call: TRBV28; d_call: NA
cdr3_nt: TGTGCCAGCAGCCCGCCCGGGACTAGCGGGATCAGGTACGAGCAGTACTTC; cdr3_aa: CASSPPGTSGIRYEQYF; clone_size: NA; j_call: TRBJ2-7; v_call: TRBV7-9; d_call: TRBD2
cdr3_nt: TGCGCCAGCACCATTGGGACAGGGCAGAACACTGAAGCTTTCTTT; cdr3_aa: CASTIGTGQNTEAFF; clone_size: NA; j_call: TRBJ1-1; v_call: TRBV4-3; d_call: TRBD1
cdr3_nt: TGTGCCAGCAGCTTTCGGAGCTCCTACGAGCAGTACTTC; cdr3_aa: CASSFRSSYEQYF; clone_size: NA; j_call: TRBJ2-7; v_call: TRBV27; d_call: NA
cdr3_nt: TGTGCCAGCTCACCGCGCCCAACGTCCGTTGGGTCCACTATTGGCTACACCTTC; cdr3_aa: CASSPRPTSVGSTIGYTF; clone_size: NA; j_call: TRBJ1-2; v_call: TRBV18; d_call: NA
cdr3_nt: TGCGCCAGCAGCCGCACGATACTAGCGGTCTCCTACGAGCAGTACTTC; cdr3_aa: CASSRTILAVSYEQYF; clone_size: NA; j_call: TRBJ2-7; v_call: TRBV4-1; d_call: TRBD2
cdr3_nt: TGTGCCAGTAGTATAGCAGGCCTAGCGGGAGGGCCGGGGCAAGAGACCCAGTACTTC; cdr3_aa: CASSIAGLAGGPGQETQYF; clone_size: once; j_call: TRBJ2-5; v_call: TRBV19; d_call: TRBD2
cdr3_nt: TGCGCCAGCAGCTTTAGGCTTCCCAGCGGGGGAGAGCAGTACTTC; cdr3_aa: CASSFRLPSGGEQYF; clone_size: NA; j_call: TRBJ2-7; v_call: TRBV5-1; d_call: TRBD2
cdr3_nt: TGCGCCAGCAGAACGGAGGGGTGGGGCAATGAGCAGTTCTTC; cdr3_aa: CASRTEGWGNEQFF; clone_size: NA; j_call: TRBJ2-1; v_call: TRBV5-1; d_call: NA
cdr3_nt: TGTGCCAGCTCACCGGAGGTCAGTCCTAACTATGGCTACACCTTC; cdr3_aa: CASSPEVSPNYGYTF; clone_size: NA; j_call: TRBJ1-2; v_call: TRBV18; d_call: NA
cdr3_nt: TGTGCCAGCAGCTTGGCCTCCATAGCGGGAGCCAATGAGCAGTTCTTC; cdr3_aa: CASSLASIAGANEQFF; clone_size: few; j_call: TRBJ2-1; v_call: TRBV7-2; d_call: TRBD2
cdr3_nt: TGTGCCAGCAGCGGCCGGGCCCGCAAGGGGACCGGGGAGCTGTTTTTT; cdr3_aa: CASSGRARKGTGELFF; clone_size: NA; j_call: TRBJ2-2; v_call: TRBV9; d_call: NA
cdr3_nt: TGCGCCAGCAGCTTCCCCGGACTAGCGGAGGGCTCCTACGAGCAGTACTTC; cdr3_aa: CASSFPGLAEGSYEQYF; clone_size: NA; j_call: TRBJ2-7; v_call: TRBV5-1; d_call: TRBD2
cdr3_nt: TGTGCCAGCATCCCTACTAAGGCCCCTTACAATGAGCAGTTCTTC; cdr3_aa: CASIPTKAPYNEQFF; clone_size: NA; j_call: TRBJ2-1; v_call: TRBV5-4; d_call: NA
cdr3_nt: TGCGCCAGCAGTCAACTTGCGAACACCGGGGAGCTGTTTTTT; cdr3_aa: CASSQLANTGELFF; clone_size: NA; j_call: TRBJ2-2; v_call: TRBV4-1; d_call: NA
cdr3_nt: TGTGCCAGCAGCCCCGGGACAGGCTACGAGCAGTACTTC; cdr3_aa: CASSPGTGYEQYF; clone_size: NA; j_call: TRBJ2-7; v_call: TRBV9; d_call: TRBD1
cdr3_nt: TGCGCCAGCAGCATTCCATTGACAGGGGGGAATGAGCAGTTCTTC; cdr3_aa: CASSIPLTGGNEQFF; clone_size: NA; j_call: TRBJ2-1; v_call: TRBV5-1; d_call: TRBD1
cdr3_nt: TGTGCCAGCAGCTCGGGACTAGCGGGATCTTGGGAGACCCAGTACTTC; cdr3_aa: CASSSGLAGSWETQYF; clone_size: few; j_call: TRBJ2-5; v_call: TRBV13; d_call: TRBD2
cdr3_nt: TGTGCCTGGATCCCCGGGACTAGCGGGAGGGCCAAGGAGCAGTACTTC; cdr3_aa: CAWIPGTSGRAKEQYF; clone_size: NA; j_call: TRBJ2-7; v_call: TRBV30; d_call: TRBD2
cdr3_nt: TGTGCCAGCAGCTTTGGGACAGTCGGCAATGAGCAGTTCTTC; cdr3_aa: CASSFGTVGNEQFF; clone_size: NA; j_call: TRBJ2-1; v_call: TRBV7-3; d_call: TRBD1
cdr3_nt: TGTGCCGCTCAGCGGGGAGGCTATGGCTACACCTTC; cdr3_aa: CAAQRGGYGYTF; clone_size: NA; j_call: TRBJ1-2; v_call: TRBV2; d_call: NA
cdr3_nt: TGTGCCAGCAGTGATAGGGACAGGGGGCAAGCTTTCTTT; cdr3_aa: CASSDRDRGQAFF; clone_size: few; j_call: TRBJ1-1; v_call: TRBV6-4; d_call: TRBD1
cdr3_nt: TGCGCCAGCAGCTTGGCGGGGGGAAATCAGCCCCAGCATTTT; cdr3_aa: CASSLAGGNQPQHF; clone_size: NA; j_call: TRBJ1-5; v_call: TRBV5-1; d_call: NA
cdr3_nt: TGTGCCAGCAGCCCAGGATCCTACACAGATACGCAGTATTTT; cdr3_aa: CASSPGSYTDTQYF; clone_size: NA; j_call: TRBJ2-3; v_call: TRBV7-9; d_call: NA
cdr3_nt: TGTGCCACCAGCAGAGGGGGTGGGAGGGCCTCCCACGAGCAGTACTTC; cdr3_aa: CATSRGGGRASHEQYF; clone_size: NA; j_call: TRBJ2-7; v_call: TRBV15; d_call: TRBD2
cdr3_nt: TGTGCCAGCAGCCAATTTAAGAGACAGGTTACCTACGAGCAGTACTTC; cdr3_aa: CASSQFKRQVTYEQYF; clone_size: NA; j_call: TRBJ2-7; v_call: TRBV16; d_call: NA